These 2 T cell receptor beta chains originate from one sample sequenced in a study of human thymus T cells. Some clones are missing from TCRdb's copy, which holds only in-frame ones; the method was immunoSEQ multiplex PCR. Here the sample spans 54,000 or so clones, nearly 95% being singletons. The sample consisted of blood. All receptors come from a boy under two years old with a congenital heart defect but otherwise immunologically healthy.

The V and J genes are TRBV10-3 and TRBJ2-7; 9 bases are shared with TRBD1. Trimming took 3 bases from V and 2 from J; bases not matched to a gene: 2. CDR1 and CDR2 from the germline V gene are ENHRY and SYGVKD. This CDR3 is built from 14 residues. CDR3 DNA sequence: TGTGCCATCAGTGATAGACAGGGGGCCTACGAGCAGTACTTC. The encoded protein is CAISDRQGAYEQYF.

This CDR3 is CAQAGRLSTDTQYF. In nucleotides, the CDR3 is TGTGCTCAAGCGGGCCGTCTTAGCACAGATACGCAGTATTTT. The chain couples TRBV2 to TRBJ2-3; D might be TRBD2 (6 bases). This CDR3 spans 14 amino acids. Per the germline V gene, CDR1 is SNHLY and CDR2 is FYNNEI.